The 8 T cell receptor beta chains listed next were all sequenced from one sample in a study of glioma-infiltrating T cells. The iRepertoire nested amplicon-rescue multiplex PCR amplified TCR alpha and beta CDR3s from RNA. TCRdb redid the calling of the multiplex PCR reads with MiXCR, one entry per CDR3 protein. This sample carries 300,000 to 450,000 distinct CDR3 sequences, roughly two fifths of them seen once, and the ten largest clones take around 11%. The sequencing sample was made of glioma tissue, nonneoplastic brain tissue, or PBMCs (not recorded which). The receptors derive from a human donor with low-grade glioma or glioblastoma, undergoing nonglioma brain surgery, or in good health (not recorded which).

V usage is TRBV28 and J usage is TRBJ2-7; D gene ambiguous. The germline CDR1 and CDR2 sequences are MDHEN and SYDVKM. Deletions cut 6 bases from V and 3 bases from J, with 3 bases between. This CDR3 contains 10 residues. The CDR3 protein is CASRHYEQYF. In DNA form, the CDR3 reads TGTGCCAGCAGGCACTACGAGCAGTACTTC.

This clonotype was seen more than once but under ten times. V is TRBV7-2 and J is TRBJ2-7; weak D call: TRBD1 (6 bases). The germline V gene encodes CDR1 SGHTA and CDR2 FQGNSA. Trimming removed 1 base from V and 8 bases from J, with 18 bases in between. The CDR3 totals 15 residues. CDR3 loop: CASSLVGKTGGKQYF. The CDR3 DNA sequence: TGTGCCAGCAGCTTAGTGGGGAAGACAGGTGGAAAGCAGTACTTC.

Ten or more counts support this clonotype. This chain connects TRBV28 to TRBJ2-7; D unresolved. Germline V lookup: CDR1 MDHEN, CDR2 SYDVKM. Deletions cut 6 bases from V and 3 bases from J, with 15 bases between. The CDR3 is 14 residues long. This chain's CDR3 is CASSYMSPLYEQYF. CDR3 DNA sequence: TGTGCCAGCAGCTACATGTCCCCCCTCTACGAGCAGTACTTC.

This rearrangement joins TRBV19 to TRBJ1-5; a possible D gene is TRBD1 (6 bases). Germline loops: CDR1 LNHDA, CDR2 SQIVND (reference sequence). This CDR3 is 14 amino acids long. Deletions cut 4 bases from V and 6 bases from J, with 13 bases between. The CDR3 DNA follows: TGTGCCAGTAGTAACAGGGAAGCGGGTCAGCCCCAGCATTTT. This encodes CASSNREAGQPQHF.

For this clonotype: Being one base from a much bigger clone, this may be a read error. V gene TRBV15 combines with J gene TRBJ1-5, with D possibly matching TRBD1 (6 bases). Between the trimmed V and J ends, which lost 2 bases and 1 base, there was a span of 12 bases. The CDR3 has 16 residues. Germline V gives CDR1 LNHNV, CDR2 YYDKDF (reference sequence). The CDR3: CATSRLRTDSNQPQHF. CDR3 DNA: TGTGCCACCAGCAGATTGCGGACAGACAGCAATCAGCCCCAGCATTTT.

V usage is TRBV20-1 and J usage is TRBJ2-7; 7 bases align to TRBD2. The germline gives CDR1 DFQATT, CDR2 SNEGSKA (reference sequence). J gave up 0 bases and V 3 bases, and 5 bases lay outside the gene matches. The CDR3 is 14 residues long. Here the CDR3 reads CSARGLAVSYEQYF. For the CDR3, the DNA is TGCAGTGCTAGGGGGCTAGCGGTCTCCTACGAGCAGTACTTC.

This chain uses TRBV20-1 with TRBJ2-7; D is unresolved. This CDR3 comprises 13 residues. CDR1 DFQATT and CDR2 SNEGSKA come from the germline V gene (reference sequence). Trimming cost V 3 bases and J 0 bases, with 9 bases left between them. CDR3 coding DNA: TGCAGTGCTAGCGGCTTTAGCTCCTACGAGCAGTACTTC. Amino acid sequence: CSASGFSSYEQYF.

In its sample, this clonotype was seen a few times. The chain employs TRBV6-1 and TRBJ2-7, with D possibly matching TRBD2 (6 bases). This CDR3 contains 18 residues. The germline V and J ends were trimmed by 1 base and 3 bases, with 22 bases remaining between them. Per germline, CDR1 MNHNS and CDR2 SASEGT. The CDR3 region is CASSEGRAGPLGIYEQYF. The CDR3 bases are TGTGCCAGCAGTGAAGGCAGGGCGGGACCGCTTGGTATCTACGAGCAGTACTTC.